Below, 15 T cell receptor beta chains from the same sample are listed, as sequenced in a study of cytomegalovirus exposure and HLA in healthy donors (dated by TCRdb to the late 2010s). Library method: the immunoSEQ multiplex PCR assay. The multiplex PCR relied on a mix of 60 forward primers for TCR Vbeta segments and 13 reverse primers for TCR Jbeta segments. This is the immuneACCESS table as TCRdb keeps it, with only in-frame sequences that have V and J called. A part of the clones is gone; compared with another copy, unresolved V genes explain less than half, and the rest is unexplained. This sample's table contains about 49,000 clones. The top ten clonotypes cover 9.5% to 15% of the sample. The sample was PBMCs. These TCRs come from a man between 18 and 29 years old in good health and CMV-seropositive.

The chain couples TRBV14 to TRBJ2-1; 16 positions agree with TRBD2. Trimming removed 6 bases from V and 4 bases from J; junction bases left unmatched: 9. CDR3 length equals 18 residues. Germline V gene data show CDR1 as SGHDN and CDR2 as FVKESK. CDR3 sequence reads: CASSPGLAGGLQYNEQFF. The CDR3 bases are TGTGCCAGCAGTCCGGGACTAGCGGGAGGGCTACAATACAATGAGCAGTTCTTC.

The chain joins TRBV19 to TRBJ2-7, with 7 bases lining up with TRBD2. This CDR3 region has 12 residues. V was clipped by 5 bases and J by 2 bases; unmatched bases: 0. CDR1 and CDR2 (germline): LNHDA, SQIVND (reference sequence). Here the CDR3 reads CASSGLAYEQYF. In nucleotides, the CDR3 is TGTGCCAGTAGTGGACTAGCCTACGAGCAGTACTTC.

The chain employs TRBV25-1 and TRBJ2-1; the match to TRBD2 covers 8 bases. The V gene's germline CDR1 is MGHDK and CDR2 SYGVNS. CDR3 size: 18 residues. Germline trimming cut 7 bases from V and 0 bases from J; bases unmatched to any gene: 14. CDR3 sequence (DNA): TGTGCCAGCACCACACAACATGGTACTAGCGGCTCCTACAATGAGCAGTTCTTC. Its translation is CASTTQHGTSGSYNEQFF. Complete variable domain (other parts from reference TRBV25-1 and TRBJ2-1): EADIYQTPRYLVIGTGKKITLECSQTMGHDKMYWYQQDPGMELHLIHYSYGVNSTEKGDLSSESTVSRIRTEHFPLTLESARPSHTSQYLCASTTQHGTSGSYNEQFFGPGTRLTVL.

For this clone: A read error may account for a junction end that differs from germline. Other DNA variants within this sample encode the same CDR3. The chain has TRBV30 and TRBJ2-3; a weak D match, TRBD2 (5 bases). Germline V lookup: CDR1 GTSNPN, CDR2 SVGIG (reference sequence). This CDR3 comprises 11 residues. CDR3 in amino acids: CASRTSDTQYF. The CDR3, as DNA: TGTGCCTCCCGGACTTCAGACACGCAGTATTTT.

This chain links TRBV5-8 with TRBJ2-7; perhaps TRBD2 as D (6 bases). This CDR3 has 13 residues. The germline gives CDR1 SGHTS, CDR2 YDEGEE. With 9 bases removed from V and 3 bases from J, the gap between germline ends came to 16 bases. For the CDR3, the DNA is TGTGCCACCTCCCGGAGGGGAGGCTACGAGCAGTACTTC. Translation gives CATSRRGGYEQYF.

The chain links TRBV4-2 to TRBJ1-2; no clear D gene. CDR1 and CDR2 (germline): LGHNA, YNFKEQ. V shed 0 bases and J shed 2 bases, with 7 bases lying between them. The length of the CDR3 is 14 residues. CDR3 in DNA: TGTGCCAGCAGCCAAGATCCCGGGAACTATGGCTACACCTTC. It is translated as CASSQDPGNYGYTF.

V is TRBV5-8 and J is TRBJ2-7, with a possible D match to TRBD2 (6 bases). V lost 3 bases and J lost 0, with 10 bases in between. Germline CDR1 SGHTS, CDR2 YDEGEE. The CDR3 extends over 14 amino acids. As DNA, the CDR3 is TGTGCCAGCAGCTGGGACTCACCCTCCTACGAGCAGTACTTC. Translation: CASSWDSPSYEQYF.

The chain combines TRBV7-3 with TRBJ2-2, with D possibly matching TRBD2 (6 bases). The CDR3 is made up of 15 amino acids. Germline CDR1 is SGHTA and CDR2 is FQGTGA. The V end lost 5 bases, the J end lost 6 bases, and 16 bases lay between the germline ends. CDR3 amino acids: CASSQNGGWSGELFF. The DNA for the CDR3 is TGTGCCAGCAGCCAAAACGGGGGTTGGTCCGGGGAGCTGTTTTTT.

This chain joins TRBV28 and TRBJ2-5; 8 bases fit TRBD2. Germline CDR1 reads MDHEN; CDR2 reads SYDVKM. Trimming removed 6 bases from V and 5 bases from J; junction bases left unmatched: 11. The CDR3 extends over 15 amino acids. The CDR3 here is CASRESGSVQETQYF. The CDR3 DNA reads TGTGCCAGCAGGGAGAGCGGGAGTGTTCAGGAGACCCAGTACTTC.

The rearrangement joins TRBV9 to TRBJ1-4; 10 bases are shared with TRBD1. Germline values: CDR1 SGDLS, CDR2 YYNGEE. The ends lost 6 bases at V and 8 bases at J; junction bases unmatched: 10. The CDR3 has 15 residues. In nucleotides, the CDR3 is TGTGCCAGCAATCCAGCCGGGACAGGGGAGGAAAAACTGTTTTTT. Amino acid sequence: CASNPAGTGEEKLFF. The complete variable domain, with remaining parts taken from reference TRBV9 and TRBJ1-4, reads DSGVTQTPKHLITATGQRVTLRCSPRSGDLSVYWYQQSLDQGLQFLIQYYNGEERAKGNILERFSAQQFPDLHSELNLSSLELGDSALYFCASNPAGTGEEKLFFGSGTQLSVL.

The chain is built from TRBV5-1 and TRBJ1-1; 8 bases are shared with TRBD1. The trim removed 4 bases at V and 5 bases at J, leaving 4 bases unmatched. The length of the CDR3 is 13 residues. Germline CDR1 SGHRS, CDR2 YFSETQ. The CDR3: CASSRTGRTEAFF. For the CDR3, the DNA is TGCGCCAGCAGCAGGACAGGGCGGACTGAAGCTTTCTTT.

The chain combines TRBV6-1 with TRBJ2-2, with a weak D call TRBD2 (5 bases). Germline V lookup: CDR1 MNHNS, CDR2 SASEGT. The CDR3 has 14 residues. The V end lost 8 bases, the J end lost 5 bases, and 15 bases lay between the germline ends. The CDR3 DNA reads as TGTGCCAGCTGGGAGACTCTCGGGACCGGGGAGCTGTTTTTT. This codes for CASWETLGTGELFF.

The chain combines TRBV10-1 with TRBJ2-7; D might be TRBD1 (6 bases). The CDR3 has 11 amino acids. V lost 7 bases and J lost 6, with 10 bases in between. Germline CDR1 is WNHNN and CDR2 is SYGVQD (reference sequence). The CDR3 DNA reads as TGCGCCAGCAAAGAAGGGGGCGAGCAGTACTTC. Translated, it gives CASKEGGEQYF.

In DNA form, the CDR3 reads TGCGCCAGCAGTGAAATATTCGGCAGGCACGATGAGCAGTTCTTC. It translates to CASSEIFGRHDEQFF. The chain combines TRBV10-1 with TRBJ2-1; D remains unclear. The CDR3 runs to 15 residues. CDR1 is WNHNN and CDR2 is SYGVQD in the germline V gene (reference sequence). The germline V and J ends were trimmed by 3 bases and 8 bases, with 17 bases remaining between them.

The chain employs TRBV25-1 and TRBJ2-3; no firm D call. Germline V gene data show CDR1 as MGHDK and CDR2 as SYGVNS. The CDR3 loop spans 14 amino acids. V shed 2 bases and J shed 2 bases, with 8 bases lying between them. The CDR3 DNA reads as TGTGCCAGCAGTGAAGTCCTAGTCACAGATACGCAGTATTTT. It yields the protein CASSEVLVTDTQYF.